This TCR beta chain was recorded in a study of OX40 agonist ivuxolimab in advanced cancers. Study background: Ivuxolimab, an antibody that agonizes OX40 (CD134), was administered to the patients. Patients were dosed intravenously with ivuxolimab at 0.01 to 10 mg/kg every 2 weeks.

Study conclusions and caveats: The average count of expanded clones was higher among CD8+ T cells than among CD4+. A proportion of nonresponders additionally exhibited low normalized T-cell clonal expansion.

TCRdb keeps only in-frame clones here, not all; method: immunoSEQ multiplex PCR. The repertoire holds about 79,000 clones, with about 85% as singletons. Germline V gene sequence: CDR1 LGHNA, CDR2 YNFKEQ. Trimming left V 5 bases short and J 6 bases short, with 8 bases between. This CDR3 has 12 amino acids. This clone was observed once. The antigen remains undetermined. The chain is built from TRBV4-2 and TRBJ2-1; D perhaps matches TRBD2 (5 bases). Sequencing was performed on CD4+ or CD8+ T cells sorted from blood, taken in a trial of the OX40 agonist ivuxolimab. The sequence derives from an adult with an advanced solid tumor such as melanoma, head and neck, liver or kidney cancer. CDR3 region: CASSSSLNEQFF. The CDR3 coding sequence is TGTGCCAGCAGCTCTAGCCTCAATGAGCAGTTCTTC.